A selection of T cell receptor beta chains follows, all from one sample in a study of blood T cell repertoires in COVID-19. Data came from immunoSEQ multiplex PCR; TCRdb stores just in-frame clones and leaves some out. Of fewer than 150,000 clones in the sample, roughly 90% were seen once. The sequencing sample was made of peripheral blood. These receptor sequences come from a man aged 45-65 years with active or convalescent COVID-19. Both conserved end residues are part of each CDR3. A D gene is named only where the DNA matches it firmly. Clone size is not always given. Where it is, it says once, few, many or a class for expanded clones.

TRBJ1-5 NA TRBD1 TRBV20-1 TGCAGTGCTAGTCAGGGGGCGGACAACAGCAATCAGCCCCAGCATTTT CSASQGADNSNQPQHF
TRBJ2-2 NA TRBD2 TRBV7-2 TGTGCCAGCACCTTCTCTAGCGGCGCGAACACCGGGGAGCTGTTTTTT CASTFSSGANTGELFF
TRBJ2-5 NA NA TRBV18 TGTGCCAGCTCACCACCGGCAGGGCGAGAGACCCAGTACTTC CASSPPAGRETQYF
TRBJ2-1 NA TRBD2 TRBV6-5 TGTGCCAGCAGTAATCTTAGCGGGAGACGGAATGAGCAGTTCTTC CASSNLSGRRNEQFF
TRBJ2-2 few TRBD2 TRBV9 TGTGCCAGCAGCGTAGCCGCGGGAGCTAGCACCGGGGAGCTGTTTTTT CASSVAAGASTGELFF
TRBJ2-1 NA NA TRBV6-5 TGTGCCAGCAGATGGAGGGCCTCGAACAATGAGCAGTTCTTC CASRWRASNNEQFF
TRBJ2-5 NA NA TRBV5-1 TGCGCCAGCAGCCCTGATACCTTTGCGGAGGAGACCCAGTACTTC CASSPDTFAEETQYF
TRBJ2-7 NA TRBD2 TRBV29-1 TGCAGCGTGCTGGCTAGCGGGAGTTACTACGAGCAGTACTTC CSVLASGSYYEQYF
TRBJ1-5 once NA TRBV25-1 TGTGCCAGCAGTGACAGGGCCAGCAATCAGCCCCAGCATTTT CASSDRASNQPQHF
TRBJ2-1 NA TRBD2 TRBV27 TGTGCCAGCAGTCCACTACCGGGGGGTGAGCAGTTCTTC CASSPLPGGEQFF
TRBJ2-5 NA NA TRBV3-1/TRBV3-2 TGTGCCAGCAGCCACTTTCGTAGTACGTGGCAAGAGACCCAGTACTTC CASSHFRSTWQETQYF
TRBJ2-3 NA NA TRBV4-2 TGTGCCAGCAGCCAAGAAATCGGGGATGGTCCAGATACGCAGTATTTT CASSQEIGDGPDTQYF
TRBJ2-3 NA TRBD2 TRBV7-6 TGTGCCAGCATTCAGGGGACTAGCGGACGAGATACGCAGTATTTT CASIQGTSGRDTQYF
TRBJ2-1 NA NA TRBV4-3 TGCGCCAGCAGCCAAGATCAGTTGGACTCGTACAATGAGCAGTTCTTC CASSQDQLDSYNEQFF